This T cell receptor (beta chain) appears in the sequencing data of a study of T cell changes during pregnancy in multiple sclerosis. J lost 3 bases, V lost 4 bases, and 9 bases had no gene match. The CDR3 is 16 residues long. Germline assignment: CDR1 SGHDN and CDR2 FVKESK. This table comes from immunoSEQ multiplex PCR, and its TCRdb copy is limited to in-frame clones, with some not included. The sample shows just under 95,000 clones, 85% to 95% of them seen only once. The origin of this receptor is a female donor with multiple sclerosis, enrolled in a pregnancy study. This rearrangement joins TRBV14 to TRBJ2-7; 10 nucleotides match TRBD2. This material consisted of peripheral blood, taken in the first trimester of pregnancy. In nucleotides, the CDR3 is TGTGCCAGCAGCCGGGGCGGACTAGCGGATTACTACGAGCAGTACTTC. Translated, it gives CASSRGGLADYYEQYF.